The 32 T cell receptor beta chains below come from one sample, sequenced in a study of glioma-infiltrating T cells after dendritic cell vaccination (dated by TCRdb to about 2016). Sample time point, as interpreted from the label and publication: after dendritic cell vaccination, including at tumor progression/relapse. Libraries were constructed by the immunoSEQ multiplex PCR assay. TCRdb retrieved this table from immuneACCESS and kept in-frame rearrangements only. Not all clones are present; in checked studies, unresolved V genes account for under half, and no reason is known for the remainder. Within this sample are some 99,000 clones, with over 80% of them counted one time only. The biggest ten clones account for about 5.5% of the sample. The material sequenced was blood, taken after dendritic cell vaccination. These TCRs come from a human donor with glioblastoma.

This rearrangement joins TRBV19 to TRBJ2-2, with D possibly TRBD1 on 5 matching bases. Deletions cut 3 bases from V and 1 base from J, with 18 bases between. Germline-derived CDR1 and CDR2 are LNHDA and SQIVND (reference sequence). The CDR3 consists of 18 residues. CDR3 protein: CASSIWQGRSENTGELFF. The CDR3 DNA is TGTGCCAGTAGTATTTGGCAGGGTAGAAGTGAGAACACCGGGGAGCTGTTTTTT.

The genes are TRBV28 and TRBJ1-1; tentative D call: TRBD1 (5 bases). CDR1 MDHEN and CDR2 SYDVKM come from the germline V gene. Trimming stripped 7 bases from V and 4 bases from J, with 16 bases between. The CDR3 sequence is 14 residues long. For the CDR3, the DNA is TGTGCCAGCACCCCAGACAGTTATAGCACTGAAGCTTTCTTT. As protein: CASTPDSYSTEAFF.

V is TRBV15 and J is TRBJ2-7, with 9 bases matching TRBD1. The V segment lost 3 bases and the J segment 2 bases; nucleotides outside the gene matches: 8. Germline V gene lookup returns CDR1 LNHNV and CDR2 YYDKDF (reference sequence). The CDR3 runs 16 residues. This chain's CDR3 is CATSREFGDRAYEQYF. In DNA form, the CDR3 reads TGTGCCACCAGCAGGGAATTCGGGGACAGGGCCTACGAGCAGTACTTC.

J is TRBJ1-2 and V is TRBV5-1; 11 nucleotides align to TRBD1. CDR3 length: 14 residues. Germline CDR1 and CDR2: SGHRS and YFSETQ. The ends lost 2 bases at V and 6 bases at J; junction bases unmatched: 3. The CDR3 loop reads CASSFMDRGHGYTF. The CDR3 DNA reads as TGCGCCAGCAGCTTCATGGACAGGGGGCATGGCTACACCTTC.

This clone turned up a few times. The CDR3 here is CASSLQSGELFF. The CDR3 DNA reads as TGTGCCAGCAGTCTACAGTCCGGGGAGCTGTTTTTT. The chain carries TRBV5-5 and TRBJ2-2; D is uncertain. The germline V gene has CDR1 SGHKS and CDR2 YYEKEE (reference sequence). This CDR3 is 12 amino acids long. The V gene lost 5 bases and the J gene lost 6 bases, with 8 bases spanning the gap.

CDR3 in DNA: TGCGCCAGCAGCTTGAGGGGTGAAAACATTCAGTACTTC. This sequence encodes CASSLRGENIQYF. The J gene is TRBJ2-4, the V gene TRBV5-1; D possibly corresponds to TRBD1 (5 bases). Germline V gene sequence: CDR1 SGHRS, CDR2 YFSETQ. The CDR3 is 13 amino acids. Trimming removed 1 base at V and 5 bases at J, with 7 bases between.

The chain couples TRBV5-1 to TRBJ1-2, with 9 nucleotides matching TRBD1. The CDR3 is 15 residues long. Germline V gene data show CDR1 as SGHRS and CDR2 as YFSETQ. V lost 0 bases, J lost 4 bases, and 4 bases stayed unmatched. CDR3 nucleotide sequence: TGCGCCAGCAGCTTGGCCACAGGGGGCAGCTATGGCTACACCTTC. Translation gives CASSLATGGSYGYTF.

In DNA form, the CDR3 reads TGTGCCAGAAGCCGAACTAGCGGGGGATACTCCTACAATGAGCAGTTCTTC. It specifies CARSRTSGGYSYNEQFF. The chain is built from TRBV5-3 and TRBJ2-1, with 11 bases lining up with TRBD2. TRBV5-3 is recorded as an ORF, its role being uncertain. CDR3 length equals 17 residues. The V gene end was trimmed by 4 bases and the J gene end by 0 bases; junction bases not matched to a gene: 6.

V usage is TRBV28 and J usage is TRBJ1-3; a possible D gene is TRBD1 (6 bases). V was clipped by 5 bases and J by 4 bases, with 18 bases between them. The CDR3 has 16 residues. Germline V lookup: CDR1 MDHEN, CDR2 SYDVKM. CDR3 loop: CASSPYRDTLGNTIYF. DNA of the CDR3: TGTGCCAGCAGTCCCTACAGGGATACCCTCGGAAACACCATATATTTT.

Only a few counts were recorded for this clone. The chain couples TRBV10-1 to TRBJ1-3, with a tentative D call TRBD1 (6 bases). Trimming shortened V by 4 bases and J by 2 bases, and 9 bases separated the two germline ends. Germline V gene data show CDR1 as WNHNN and CDR2 as SYGVQD (reference sequence). The CDR3 extends over 14 amino acids. The CDR3 protein is CASSAGDAGNTIYF. The CDR3 region has the DNA TGCGCCAGCAGTGCAGGGGACGCTGGAAACACCATATATTTT.

The chain recombines TRBV6-5 with TRBJ2-7, with 12 bases fitting TRBD2. This CDR3 has 14 residues. The junction had 3 bases not matched to a gene; V was cut back by 7 bases and J by 2 bases. Germline values: CDR1 MNHEY, CDR2 SVGAGI. The CDR3 DNA follows: TGTGCCAGCAAACCTAGCGGGAGGGCCTACGAGCAGTACTTC. Its protein is CASKPSGRAYEQYF.

This clone was seen a few times. V and J are TRBV5-4 and TRBJ1-1; D is unclear. CDR1 is SGHNT and CDR2 is YYREEE in the germline V gene (reference sequence). The V end was cut by 2 bases, the J end by 2 bases, with 10 bases between. The length of the CDR3 is 14 residues. This chain's CDR3 is CASSLMQDNTEAFF. The CDR3 bases are TGTGCCAGCAGCTTAATGCAGGATAACACTGAAGCTTTCTTT.

The chain joins TRBV2 to TRBJ1-2; possibly TRBD1 for D (6 bases). The CDR3 has 15 amino acids. V dropped 5 bases and J dropped 0 bases, with 13 bases sitting between them. The V gene's germline CDR1 is SNHLY and CDR2 FYNNEI. CDR3: CASSPSGTPNYGYTF. The CDR3 DNA is TGTGCCAGCAGTCCAAGCGGGACACCTAACTATGGCTACACCTTC.

The V gene is TRBV4-2, the J gene TRBJ2-2; TRBD2 might be the D (6 bases). The V gene lost 4 bases and the J gene lost 6 bases, with 9 bases spanning the gap. This CDR3 region has 13 residues. The germline V gene has CDR1 LGHNA and CDR2 YNFKEQ. The CDR3 sequence: CASSRRDSGELFF. The CDR3, as DNA: TGTGCCAGCAGCCGTCGGGACTCCGGGGAGCTGTTTTTT.

This clone was picked up a small number of times. This chain joins TRBV6-1 and TRBJ1-1, with D possibly being TRBD1 (5 bases). Germline-derived CDR1 and CDR2 are MNHNS and SASEGT. The length of the CDR3 is 13 residues. Trimming pared 4 bases from V and 1 base from J, leaving 7 bases between. The CDR3 sequence: CASSAGWNTEAFF. CDR3 nucleotide sequence: TGTGCCAGCAGTGCAGGGTGGAACACTGAAGCTTTCTTT.

The V call is TRBV7-6, the J call TRBJ2-6, with 7 bases matching TRBD1. The CDR3 runs to 16 residues. From germline, CDR1 is SGHVS and CDR2 FNYEAQ. Losses at the gene ends were 4 bases for V and 2 bases for J; bases not matched to a gene: 5. The CDR3 DNA follows: TGTGCCAGCAGCTCATACAGGGGACCTGGGGCCAACGTCCTGACTTTC. Encoded protein: CASSSYRGPGANVLTF.

The rearrangement joins TRBV27 to TRBJ1-4; 8 positions match TRBD1. CDR3 size: 14 residues. Germline assignment: CDR1 MNHEY and CDR2 SMNVEV (reference sequence). The V gene end was trimmed by 6 bases and the J gene end by 8 bases; junction bases not matched to a gene: 8. The CDR3 DNA reads TGTGCCAGCAGCCTACGGACAGGGTGGGAAAAACTGTTTTTT. Translating it yields CASSLRTGWEKLFF.

The chain combines TRBV27 with TRBJ2-6; 11 nucleotides align to TRBD2. Trimming cost V 5 bases and J 3 bases; bases outside gene matches: 6. The CDR3 sequence is 17 residues long. Looked up from germline, CDR1 is MNHEY and CDR2 is SMNVEV (reference sequence). CDR3 bases: TGTGCCAGCAGTGGGTTAGCGGGGGGGCTTGGGGCCAACGTCCTGACTTTC. Translating gives CASSGLAGGLGANVLTF.

This sequence joins TRBV9 and TRBJ2-1, with a weak D call TRBD2 (5 bases). Germline V gene sequence: CDR1 SGDLS, CDR2 YYNGEE. The CDR3 extends over 17 amino acids. Trimming removed 2 bases at V and 6 bases at J, with 21 bases between. The DNA of the CDR3 is TGTGCCAGCAGCGTGGCGTTAAGCGGCCATCCTTTCAATGAGCAGTTCTTC. This sequence encodes CASSVALSGHPFNEQFF.

CDR3 DNA: TGTGCCAGCAGACGACAGGGGGCAAATTCACCCCTCCACTTT. Translating it yields CASRRQGANSPLHF. The V gene is TRBV6-5, the J gene TRBJ1-6; TRBD1 matches 10 bases. Losses at the gene ends were 6 bases for V and 7 bases for J; bases not matched to a gene: 3. CDR1 and CDR2 (germline): MNHEY, SVGAGI. The CDR3 has 14 amino acids.

This clone was picked up a small number of times. The chain uses TRBV30 and TRBJ1-2; 9 positions match TRBD1. The V gene end was trimmed by 7 bases and the J gene end by 6 bases; junction bases not matched to a gene: 6. The CDR3 has 12 amino acids. Germline CDR1 reads GTSNPN; CDR2 reads SVGIG (reference sequence). The CDR3 region has the DNA TGTGCCTCGAAACAGGGGGCGGATGGCTACACCTTC. Its protein is CASKQGADGYTF.

V usage is TRBV9 and J usage is TRBJ1-2; D is unresolved. Germline CDR1 is SGDLS and CDR2 is YYNGEE. This CDR3 is built from 12 residues. The ends were cut back, 6 bases at V and 3 bases at J, with 9 bases in the middle. CDR3 sequence (DNA): TGTGCCAGCAAAGGGAGCTACTATGGCTACACCTTC. This gives the protein CASKGSYYGYTF.

The V call is TRBV5-4, the J call TRBJ2-3, with 8 bases aligning to TRBD1. V was clipped by 1 base and J by 2 bases; unmatched bases: 3. Germline V gene lookup returns CDR1 SGHNT and CDR2 YYREEE (reference sequence). The CDR3 contains 15 residues. The CDR3: CASSLRTGNTDTQYF. Here the CDR3 DNA reads TGTGCCAGCAGCTTGAGGACAGGGAACACAGATACGCAGTATTTT.

The CDR3 spells CAISARDRGLAEAFF. The CDR3 nucleotides are TGTGCCATCAGTGCCCGGGACAGGGGTTTGGCTGAAGCTTTCTTT. The rearrangement joins TRBV10-3 to TRBJ1-1; 10 bases are shared with TRBD1. Trimming at V came to 4 bases and at J to 6 bases, leaving 8 bases not matched to a gene. The CDR3 runs to 15 residues. Germline loops: CDR1 ENHRY, CDR2 SYGVKD.

This rearrangement joins TRBV23-1 to TRBJ1-3, with TRBD1 as a possible D gene (6 bases). TRBV23-1 is noted as an ORF with a role that remains uncertain. V gave up 2 bases and J gave up 0 bases, with 17 bases separating them. The CDR3 consists of 18 residues. For the CDR3, the DNA is TGCGCCAGCAGTCAAAATCCACGGGTCAGGGGCTCTGGAAACACCATATATTTT. Translating it yields CASSQNPRVRGSGNTIYF.

A few counts support this clone. V is TRBV7-9 and J is TRBJ1-2; the D is unclear. The CDR3 has 12 amino acids. V was pared by 3 bases and J by 4 bases, with 6 bases between. Germline V lookup: CDR1 SEHNR, CDR2 FQNEAQ (reference sequence). This CDR3 reads CASSFSSYGYTF. The CDR3 bases are TGTGCCAGCAGCTTCTCTTCCTATGGCTACACCTTC. Supplemented by reference TRBV7-9 and TRBJ1-2, the full variable domain reads DTGVSQNPRHKITKRGQNVTFRCDPISEHNRLYWYRQTLGQGPEFLTYFQNEAQLEKSRLLSDRFSAERPKGSFSTLEIQRTEQGDSAMYLCASSFSSYGYTFGSGTRLTVV.

V gene TRBV10-3 combines with J gene TRBJ2-1, with D unresolved. The CDR3 has 14 amino acids. Germline-derived CDR1 and CDR2 are ENHRY and SYGVKD. V was pared by 4 bases and J by 1 base, with 8 bases between. This CDR3 is CAISGTDSYNEQFF. For the CDR3, the DNA is TGTGCCATCAGTGGAACAGATTCCTACAATGAGCAGTTCTTC.

DNA for the CDR3: TGTGCCAGCAGTGACTCCCCTAGCGGGAGTTTCCATGAGCAGTTCTTC. Its translation: CASSDSPSGSFHEQFF. This chain links TRBV6-4 with TRBJ2-1, with TRBD2 identical over 10 bases. With 0 bases clipped from V and 8 bases from J, the junction kept 7 bases outside the gene matches. The CDR3 totals 16 residues. The V gene's germline CDR1 is MRHNA and CDR2 SNTAGT.

Only one count was recorded for this clone. Germline is not matched at one junction end, which may reflect a read error. The sample carries other DNA sequences with the same CDR3. J is TRBJ2-7 and V is TRBV18; 9 bases agree with TRBD1. Germline assignment: CDR1 KGHSH and CDR2 LQKENI. The CDR3 spans 15 residues. In DNA form, the CDR3 reads TGTGCCAGTTCACCCCCCGGGACAGGGTTAGGGGAGCAGTACTTC. Protein product: CASSPPGTGLGEQYF.

The chain uses TRBV28 and TRBJ2-1; 8 bases agree with TRBD2. This CDR3 is 16 amino acids long. Germline V CDR1 and CDR2: MDHEN, SYDVKM. Unmatched junction bases numbered 10, after V lost 9 bases and J lost 0 bases. The CDR3 nucleotides read TGTGCCAGTTCCGTCCTACTAGCGGACTCCTACAATGAGCAGTTCTTC. Translating gives CASSVLLADSYNEQFF.

This clone occurred once. The chain carries TRBV18 and TRBJ2-2; D not certain. The CDR3 is 14 residues long. V was pared by 0 bases and J by 4 bases, with 6 bases between. Germline loops: CDR1 KGHSH, CDR2 LQKENI. CDR3: CASSPPSFTGELFF. DNA of the CDR3: TGTGCCAGCTCACCACCGAGCTTCACCGGGGAGCTGTTTTTT.

Regarding this clone: The junction shows a germline mismatch at one end, possibly a read error. The V and J genes are TRBV7-7 and TRBJ2-2; no clear D gene. Germline V gene sequence: CDR1 SSHAT, CDR2 FNYEAQ (reference sequence). The CDR3 totals 12 residues. CDR3 loop: CASSSSSGELFF. In nucleotides, the CDR3 is TGTGCTAGCAGCTCATCCAGCGGGGAGCTGTTTTTT.